This TCR beta chain was sequenced in a study of cytomegalovirus exposure and HLA in healthy donors. The PCR contained 60 Vbeta and 13 Jbeta primers. Sequenced by immunoSEQ multiplex PCR; TCRdb stores in-frame clones only, minus some. The repertoire holds approximately 120,000 clones, with 80% to 90% as singletons. Germline V CDR1 and CDR2: MNHEY, SVGAGI. The J segment lost 7 bases and the V segment lost 6 bases, leaving 13 bases of the junction unmatched. The CDR3 runs 15 residues. The sample consisted of PBMCs. The V call is TRBV6-5, the J call TRBJ1-1; TRBD1 aligns across 8 bases. This sequence was found in a woman in her twenties or thirties in good health and CMV-seronegative. As DNA, the CDR3 is TGTGCCAGCAGGCCCCACTCGACAGGGGCTATTGAAGCTTTCTTT. Translating it yields CASRPHSTGAIEAFF.